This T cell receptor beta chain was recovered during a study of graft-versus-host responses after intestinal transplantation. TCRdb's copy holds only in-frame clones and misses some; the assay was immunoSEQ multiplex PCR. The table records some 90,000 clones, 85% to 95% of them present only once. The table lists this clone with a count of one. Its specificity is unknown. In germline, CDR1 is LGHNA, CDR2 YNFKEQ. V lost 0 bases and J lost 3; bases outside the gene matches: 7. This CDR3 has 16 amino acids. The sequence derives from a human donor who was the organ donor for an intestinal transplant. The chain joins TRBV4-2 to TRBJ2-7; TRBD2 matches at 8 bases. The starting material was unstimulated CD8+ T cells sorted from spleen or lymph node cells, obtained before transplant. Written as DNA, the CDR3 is TGTGCCAGCAGCCAAGAGGCGGGACTAGTCATCTACGAGCAGTACTTC. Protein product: CASSQEAGLVIYEQYF.